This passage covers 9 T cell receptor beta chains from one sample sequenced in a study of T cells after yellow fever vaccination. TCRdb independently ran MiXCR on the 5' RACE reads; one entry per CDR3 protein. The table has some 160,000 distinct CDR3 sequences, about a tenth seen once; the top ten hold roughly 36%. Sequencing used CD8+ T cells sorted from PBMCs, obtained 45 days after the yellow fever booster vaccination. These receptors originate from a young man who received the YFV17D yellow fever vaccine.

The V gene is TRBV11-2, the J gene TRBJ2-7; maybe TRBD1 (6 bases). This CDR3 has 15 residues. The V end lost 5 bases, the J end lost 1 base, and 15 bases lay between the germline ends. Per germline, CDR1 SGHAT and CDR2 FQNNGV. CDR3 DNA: TGTGCCAGCAGCCCAGGTGGACAGCCTTCCTACGAGCAGTACTTC. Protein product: CASSPGGQPSYEQYF.

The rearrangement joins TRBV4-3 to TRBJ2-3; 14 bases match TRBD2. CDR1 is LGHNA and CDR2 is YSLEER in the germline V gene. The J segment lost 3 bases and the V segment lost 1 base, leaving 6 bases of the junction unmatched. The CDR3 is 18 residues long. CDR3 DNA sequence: TGCGCCAGCAGCCAAGGGACTAGCGGGGGGAGGAGAACAGATACGCAGTATTTT. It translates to CASSQGTSGGRRTDTQYF.

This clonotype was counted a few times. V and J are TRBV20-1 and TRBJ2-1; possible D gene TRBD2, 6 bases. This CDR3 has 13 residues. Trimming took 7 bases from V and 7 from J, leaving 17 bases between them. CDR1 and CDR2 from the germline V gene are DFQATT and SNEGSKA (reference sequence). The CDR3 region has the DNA TGCAGTGTTCAGGAGGCGGGGCTGAATGAGCAGTTCTTC. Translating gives CSVQEAGLNEQFF.

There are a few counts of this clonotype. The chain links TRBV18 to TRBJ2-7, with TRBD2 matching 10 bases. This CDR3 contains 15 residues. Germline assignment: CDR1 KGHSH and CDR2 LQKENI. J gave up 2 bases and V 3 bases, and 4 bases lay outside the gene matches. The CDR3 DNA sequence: TGTGCCAGCTCACCTGGGACTAGCGCAACCTACGAGCAGTACTTC. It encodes CASSPGTSATYEQYF.

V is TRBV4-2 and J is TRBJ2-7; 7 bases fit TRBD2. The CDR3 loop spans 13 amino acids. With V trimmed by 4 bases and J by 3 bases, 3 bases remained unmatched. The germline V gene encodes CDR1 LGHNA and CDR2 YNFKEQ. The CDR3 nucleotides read TGTGCCAGCAGCCCGGGACTATACTACGAGCAGTACTTC. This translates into CASSPGLYYEQYF.

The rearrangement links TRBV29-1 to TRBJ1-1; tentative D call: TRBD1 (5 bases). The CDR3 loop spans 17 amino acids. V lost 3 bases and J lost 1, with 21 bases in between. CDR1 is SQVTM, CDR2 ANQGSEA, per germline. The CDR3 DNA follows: TGCAGCGTTGAGACTAAACAACCGGGACCCCAGAACACTGAAGCTTTCTTT. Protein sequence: CSVETKQPGPQNTEAFF.

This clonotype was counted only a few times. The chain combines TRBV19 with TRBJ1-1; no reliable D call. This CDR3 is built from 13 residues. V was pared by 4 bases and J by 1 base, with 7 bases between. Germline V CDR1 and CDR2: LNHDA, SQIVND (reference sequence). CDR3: CASSKSRNTEAFF. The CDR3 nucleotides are TGTGCCAGTAGTAAATCAAGGAACACTGAAGCTTTCTTT.

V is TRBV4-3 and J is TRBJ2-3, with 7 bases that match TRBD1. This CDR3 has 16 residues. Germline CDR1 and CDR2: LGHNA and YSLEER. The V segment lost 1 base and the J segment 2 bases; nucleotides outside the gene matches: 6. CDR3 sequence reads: CASSQAAGGFTDTQYF. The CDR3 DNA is TGCGCCAGCAGCCAAGCTGCAGGGGGATTCACAGATACGCAGTATTTT.

CDR3 in amino acids: CSARGGVAKLFF. The CDR3 DNA reads TGCAGTGCTAGAGGCGGGGTGGCAAAACTGTTTTTT. The chain carries TRBV20-1 and TRBJ1-4, with no clear D. The CDR3 consists of 12 residues. CDR1 is DFQATT, CDR2 SNEGSKA, per germline (reference sequence). Trimming cost V 1 base and J 10 bases, with 10 bases left between them.